The TCR beta chain described here comes from a study of shared clonotypes between healthy human individuals. V gave up 5 bases and J gave up 8 bases, with 18 bases separating them. This CDR3 comprises 15 residues. Germline V lookup: CDR1 MNHNS, CDR2 SASEGT. Naivety among CD8 cells was defined by CD45RO negativity and positive CCR7 selection, thereby excluding terminally differentiated effector memory CD45RA+ cells. The assay was immunoSEQ multiplex PCR, and TCRdb's table has in-frame clones only and misses some. Of around 550,000 clones listed, 85% to 95% are singletons. The TCR was taken from a woman aged 25 to 39 in good health. The V gene is TRBV6-1, the J gene TRBJ1-4, with D maybe TRBD1 (6 bases). The sample taken for sequencing was naive CD8+ T cells sorted from blood. As DNA, the CDR3 is TGTGCCAGCAGTACCTTAACAGGGTTCGGAGAAAAACTGTTTTTT. Its translation is CASSTLTGFGEKLFF.